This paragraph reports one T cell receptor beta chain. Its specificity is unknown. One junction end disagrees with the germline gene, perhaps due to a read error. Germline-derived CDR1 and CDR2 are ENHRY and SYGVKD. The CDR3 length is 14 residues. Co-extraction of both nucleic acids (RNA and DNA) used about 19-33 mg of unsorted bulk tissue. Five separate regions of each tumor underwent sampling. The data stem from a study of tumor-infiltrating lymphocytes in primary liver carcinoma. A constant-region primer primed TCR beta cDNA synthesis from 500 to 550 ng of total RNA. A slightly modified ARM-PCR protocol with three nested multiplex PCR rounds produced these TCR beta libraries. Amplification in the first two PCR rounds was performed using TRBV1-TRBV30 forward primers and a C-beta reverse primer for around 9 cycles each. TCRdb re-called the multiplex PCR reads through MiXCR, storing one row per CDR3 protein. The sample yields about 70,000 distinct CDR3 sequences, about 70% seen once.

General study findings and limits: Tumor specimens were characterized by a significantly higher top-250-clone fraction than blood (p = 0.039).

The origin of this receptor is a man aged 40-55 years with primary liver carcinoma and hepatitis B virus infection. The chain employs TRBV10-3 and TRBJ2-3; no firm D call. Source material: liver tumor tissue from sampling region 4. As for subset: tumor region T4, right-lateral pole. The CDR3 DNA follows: TGTGTCATCAGTGAGCCGAGGTTGAAAGATACGCAGTATTTT. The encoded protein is CVISEPRLKDTQYF.